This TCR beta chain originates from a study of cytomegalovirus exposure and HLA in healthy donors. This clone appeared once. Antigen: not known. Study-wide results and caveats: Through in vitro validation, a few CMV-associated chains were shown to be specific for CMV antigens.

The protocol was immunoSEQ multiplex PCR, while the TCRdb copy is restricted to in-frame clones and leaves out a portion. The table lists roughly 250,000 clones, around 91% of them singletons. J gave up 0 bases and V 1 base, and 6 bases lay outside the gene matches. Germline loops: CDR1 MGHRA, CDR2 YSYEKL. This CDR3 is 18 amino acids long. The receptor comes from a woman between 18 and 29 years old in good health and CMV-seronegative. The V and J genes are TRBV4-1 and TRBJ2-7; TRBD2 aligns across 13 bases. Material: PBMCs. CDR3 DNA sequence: TGCGCCAGCAGCCAAGCCTTGACTAGCGGGGGGAGCTCCTACGAGCAGTACTTC. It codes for CASSQALTSGGSSYEQYF.